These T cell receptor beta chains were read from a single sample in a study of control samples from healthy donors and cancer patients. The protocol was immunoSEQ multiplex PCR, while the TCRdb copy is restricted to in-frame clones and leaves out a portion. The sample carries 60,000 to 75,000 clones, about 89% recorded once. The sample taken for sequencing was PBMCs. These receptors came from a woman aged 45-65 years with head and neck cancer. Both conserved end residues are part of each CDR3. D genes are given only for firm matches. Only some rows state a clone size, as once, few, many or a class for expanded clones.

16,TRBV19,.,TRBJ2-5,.,TGTGCCAGTAGTAGATTTGTCGGGGTAGGACAAGAGACCCAGTACTTC,CASSRFVGVGQETQYF
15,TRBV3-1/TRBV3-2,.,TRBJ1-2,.,TGTGCCAGCAGCCAAGGCGGGAGACCCATCTATGGCTACACCTTC,CASSQGGRPIYGYTF
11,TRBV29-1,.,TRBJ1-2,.,TGCAGCGTTGTGGGAGGGGATGGCTACACCTTC,CSVVGGDGYTF
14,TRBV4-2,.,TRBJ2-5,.,TGTGCCAGCAGCCAAGAACGGTTCCAAGAGACCCAGTACTTC,CASSQERFQETQYF
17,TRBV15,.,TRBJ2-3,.,TGTGCCACCAGCAGGAACTCACAGGGATCAGGCCCAGATACGCAGTATTTT,CATSRNSQGSGPDTQYF
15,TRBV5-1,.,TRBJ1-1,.,TGCGCCAGCAGCTTAAAAGGTAGCTACAGGGAAGATGCTTTCTTT,CASSLKGSYREDAFF
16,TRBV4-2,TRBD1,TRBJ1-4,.,TGTGCCAGCAGCCTGACAGGGGCAGGGCCCTCAGAAAAACTGTTTTTT,CASSLTGAGPSEKLFF
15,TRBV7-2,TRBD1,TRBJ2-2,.,TGTGCCAGCACCTACCAGACAGGGGTCACCGGGGAGCTGTTTTTT,CASTYQTGVTGELFF
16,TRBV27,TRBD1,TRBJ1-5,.,TGTGCCAGCAGTCCGAAGACAGGGGGCGCGAGCCAGCCCCAGCATTTT,CASSPKTGGASQPQHF
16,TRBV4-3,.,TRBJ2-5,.,TGCGCCAGCAGCCAAGATTGGGGCAGGGTCCAAGAGACCCAGTACTTC,CASSQDWGRVQETQYF
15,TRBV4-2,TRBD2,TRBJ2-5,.,TGTGCCAGCAGCCCCGGGGCTAGCGGCCAAGAGACCCAGTACTTC,CASSPGASGQETQYF
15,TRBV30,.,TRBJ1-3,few,TGTGCCTGGAGTAACCGCGAAGGCTGGGGAAACACCATATATTTT,CAWSNREGWGNTIYF
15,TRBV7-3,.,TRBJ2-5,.,TGTGCCAGCAGCTTCCAGGACGGCCCGGGGGAGACCCAGTACTTC,CASSFQDGPGETQYF
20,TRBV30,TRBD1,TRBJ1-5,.,TGTGCCTGGAGTCCCTCCCCATCGACAGGGGGCAGGTTTGGCAATCAGCCCCAGCATTTT,CAWSPSPSTGGRFGNQPQHF
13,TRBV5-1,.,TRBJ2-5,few,TGCGCCAGCAATCGAGGGGATCAAGAGACCCAGTACTTC,CASNRGDQETQYF
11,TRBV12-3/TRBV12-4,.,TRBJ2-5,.,TGTGCCAGCAGTTTACGGGAGACCCAGTACTTC,CASSLRETQYF
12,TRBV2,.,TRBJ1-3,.,TGTGCCAGCGGAACAACCGGAAACACCATATATTTT,CASGTTGNTIYF
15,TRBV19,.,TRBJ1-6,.,TGTGCCAGTAGAAAAGTGGGGTCCTATAATTCACCCCTCCACTTT,CASRKVGSYNSPLHF
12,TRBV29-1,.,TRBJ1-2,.,TGCAGCGTTGGGGGCGGAAACTATGGCTACACCTTC,CSVGGGNYGYTF
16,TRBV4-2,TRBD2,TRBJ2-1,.,TGTGCCAGCAGCCAAGCTAGCGGGGGGGATTACAATGAGCAGTTCTTC,CASSQASGGDYNEQFF
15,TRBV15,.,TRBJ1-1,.,TGTGCCACCAGCAGAGTCGGCAGAGTAAACACTGAAGCTTTCTTT,CATSRVGRVNTEAFF
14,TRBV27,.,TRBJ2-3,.,TGTGCCAGCAGTTTAACGGTCAGCACAGATACGCAGTATTTT,CASSLTVSTDTQYF
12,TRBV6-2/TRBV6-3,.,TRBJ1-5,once,TGTGCCAGCACCCCTGGGACCCAGCCCCAGCATTTT,CASTPGTQPQHF
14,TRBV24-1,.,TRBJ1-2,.,TGTGCCACCAGTGACCCACAGGGTCGGGCTGGCTACACCTTC,CATSDPQGRAGYTF
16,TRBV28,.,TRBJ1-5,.,TGTGCCAGCGCCCTCCTCGGGACGGGTAGCAATCAGCCCCAGCATTTT,CASALLGTGSNQPQHF
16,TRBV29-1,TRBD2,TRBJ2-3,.,TGCAGCGTTCAGGGGTCTAGCGGGGCTTTCACAGATACGCAGTATTTT,CSVQGSSGAFTDTQYF
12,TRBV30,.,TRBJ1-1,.,TGTGCCTCTCGAGTACGGGACACTGAAGCTTTCTTT,CASRVRDTEAFF
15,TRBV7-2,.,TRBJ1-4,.,TGTGCCAGCAGCTTAGGAGGCAGAATTAATGAAAAACTGTTTTTT,CASSLGGRINEKLFF
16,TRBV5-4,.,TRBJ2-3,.,TGTGCCAGCAGCTTGATGGGGGGGGCCTCCCCAGATACGCAGTATTTT,CASSLMGGASPDTQYF
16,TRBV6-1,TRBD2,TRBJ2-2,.,TGTGCCAGCAGTGAGCCTAGCGGGGGGAACACCGGGGAGCTGTTTTTT,CASSEPSGGNTGELFF
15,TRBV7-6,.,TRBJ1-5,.,TGTGCCAGCAGCTTAGCACCGGGAAAAGAACAGCCCCAGCATTTT,CASSLAPGKEQPQHF
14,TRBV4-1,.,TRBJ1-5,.,TGCGCCAGCAGCCCTGCCGGGGGAAATCAGCCCCAGCATTTT,CASSPAGGNQPQHF
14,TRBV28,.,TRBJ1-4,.,TGTGCCAGCAGGCCGGGACCGATTAATGAAAAACTGTTTTTT,CASRPGPINEKLFF
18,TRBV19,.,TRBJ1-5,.,TGTGCCAGTAGTATACCCCTCCGGGCCAGCGGGGCCAATCAGCCCCAGCATTTT,CASSIPLRASGANQPQHF
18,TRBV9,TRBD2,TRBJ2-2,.,TGTGCCAGCAGCGTAGTAGCGGGGCACTCGCTGAACACCGGGGAGCTGTTTTTT,CASSVVAGHSLNTGELFF
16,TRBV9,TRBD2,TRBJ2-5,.,TGTGCCAGCAGCGTAGCTAGCGGGGGGCCGAGAGAGACCCAGTACTTC,CASSVASGGPRETQYF
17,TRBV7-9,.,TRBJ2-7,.,TGTGCCAGCAGTCCTATCAACTCAGGGGAACCTCCGGACGAGCAGTACTTC,CASSPINSGEPPDEQYF
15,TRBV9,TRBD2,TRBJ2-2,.,TGTGCCAGCAGCGTAGCGGGGGGGAACACCGGGGAGCTGTTTTTT,CASSVAGGNTGELFF
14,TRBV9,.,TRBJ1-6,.,TGTGCCAGCAGCGTAACAGGGTCTGATTCACCCCTCCACTTT,CASSVTGSDSPLHF
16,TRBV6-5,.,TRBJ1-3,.,TGTGCCAGCAGTTACTCGAGGCCTAGCTCTGGAAACACCATATATTTT,CASSYSRPSSGNTIYF
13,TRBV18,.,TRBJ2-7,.,TGTGCCAGCTCACCTGCCAGGGGCTACGAGCAGTACTTC,CASSPARGYEQYF
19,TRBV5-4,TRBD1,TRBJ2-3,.,TGTGCCAGCAGCTTGGGTTTAGGAGCCCGGGACAGAGTCACAGATACGCAGTATTTT,CASSLGLGARDRVTDTQYF
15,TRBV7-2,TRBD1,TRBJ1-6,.,TGTGCCAGCAGCTCAGCCGGGACAGGGGATTCACCCCTCCACTTT,CASSSAGTGDSPLHF
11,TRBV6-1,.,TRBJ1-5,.,TGTGCCAGCAGTGAGAATCAGCCCCAGCATTTT,CASSENQPQHF
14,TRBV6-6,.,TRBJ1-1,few,TGTGCCAGCAGTTACAGGGGGAGGAACACTGAAGCTTTCTTT,CASSYRGRNTEAFF
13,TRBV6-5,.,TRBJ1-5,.,TGTGCCAGCACGAGCGCACCAACTCAGCCCCAGCATTTT,CASTSAPTQPQHF
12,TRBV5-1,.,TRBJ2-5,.,TGCGCCAGCAGCGGGGGGGCTGAGACCCAGTACTTC,CASSGGAETQYF
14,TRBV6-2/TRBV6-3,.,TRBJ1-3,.,TGTGCCAGCAGTTACAGGCGTACTGGAAACACCATATATTTT,CASSYRRTGNTIYF
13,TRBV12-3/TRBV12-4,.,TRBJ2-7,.,TGTGCCAGCAGTTTGGTTGGCTCCTACGAGCAGTACTTC,CASSLVGSYEQYF
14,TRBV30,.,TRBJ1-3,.,TGTGCCTGGAGTGCCCTATTCTCTGGAAACACCATATATTTT,CAWSALFSGNTIYF
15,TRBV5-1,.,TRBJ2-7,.,TGCGCCAGCAGCTTAGGCCCCATACCTTCCTACGAGCAGTACTTC,CASSLGPIPSYEQYF
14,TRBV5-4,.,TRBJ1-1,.,TGTGCCAGCAGCTTACCTCAGGGGAACACTGAAGCTTTCTTT,CASSLPQGNTEAFF
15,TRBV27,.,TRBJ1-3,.,TGTGCCAGCAGTCTCGGGGGGGCATCTGGAAACACCATATATTTT,CASSLGGASGNTIYF
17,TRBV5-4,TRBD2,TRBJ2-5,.,TGTGCCAGCAGCTTGGCCATAGGGACTAGCAATCCGGAGACCCAGTACTTC,CASSLAIGTSNPETQYF
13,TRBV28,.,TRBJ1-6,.,TGTGCCAGCAGTTTAAGGCCGGACGGGGGGTCAGACTTT,CASSLRPDGGSDF
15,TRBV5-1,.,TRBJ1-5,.,TGCGCCAGCAGCCTCGGGACGGGGGGCAATCAGCCCCAGCATTTT,CASSLGTGGNQPQHF
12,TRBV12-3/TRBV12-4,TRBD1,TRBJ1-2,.,TGTGCCAGCAGTAGACAGGGATATGGCTACACCTTC,CASSRQGYGYTF
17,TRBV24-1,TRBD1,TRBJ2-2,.,TGTGCCACCAGTGCACCGGGACAGGGGGCCAACACCGGGGAGCTGTTTTTT,CATSAPGQGANTGELFF
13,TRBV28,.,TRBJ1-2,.,TGTGCCAGCAGCGGACATAGTAACTATGGCTACACCTTC,CASSGHSNYGYTF
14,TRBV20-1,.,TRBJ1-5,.,TGCAGTGCTAGTAGGGGGGACCCGCAGCAGCCCCAGCATTTT,CSASRGDPQQPQHF